A single sample is the source of the 4 T cell receptor beta chains below, sequenced in a study of blood T cell repertoires in COVID-19. Clones were read by immunoSEQ multiplex PCR, and TCRdb kept only the in-frame ones, dropping some. The sample consists of approximately 460,000 clones, about 88% of them appearing once. Sequences were obtained from peripheral blood. These receptors all come from a man aged 18 to 29 with COVID-19, enrolled during active disease.

This clone showed up just once. This sequence joins TRBV3-1 (or the pseudogene TRBV3-2) and TRBJ1-2, with TRBD1 matching 7 bases. The CDR3 runs 14 residues. The V segment lost 2 bases and the J segment 4 bases; nucleotides outside the gene matches: 4. Germline loops: CDR1 LGHDT, CDR2 YNNKEL (reference sequence). The CDR3 sequence: CASSQRQGGYGYTF. The CDR3 DNA follows: TGTGCCAGCAGCCAAAGGCAGGGGGGCTATGGCTACACCTTC.

V usage is TRBV10-2 and J usage is TRBJ1-5; 8 nucleotides align to TRBD1. The CDR3 totals 15 residues. Unmatched junction bases numbered 5, after V lost 6 bases and J lost 1 base. Germline assignment: CDR1 WSHSY and CDR2 SAAADI. Here the CDR3 reads CASSPDRGSNQPQHF. In nucleotides, the CDR3 is TGCGCCAGCAGCCCCGACAGGGGAAGCAATCAGCCCCAGCATTTT.

The chain uses TRBV28 and TRBJ1-6, with a tentative D call TRBD1 (6 bases). The CDR3 loop spans 15 amino acids. Per germline, CDR1 MDHEN and CDR2 SYDVKM. Trimming shortened V by 5 bases and J by 7 bases, and 15 bases separated the two germline ends. The CDR3 spells CASSELTGENSPLHF. DNA of the CDR3: TGTGCCAGCAGTGAATTGACAGGAGAAAATTCACCCCTCCACTTT.

CDR3 sequence (DNA): TGTGCCAGCAGCCTGTTCGGGACTGGCAATTCACCCCTCCACTTT. This translates into CASSLFGTGNSPLHF. This chain links TRBV5-4 with TRBJ1-6; a weak D match, TRBD1 (5 bases). Looked up from germline, CDR1 is SGHNT and CDR2 is YYREEE (reference sequence). The V end was cut by 4 bases, the J end by 7 bases, with 15 bases between. This CDR3 is built from 15 residues. Full variable domain (outside the CDR3, taken from reference TRBV5-4 and TRBJ1-6): ETGVTQSPTHLIKTRGQQVTLRCSSQSGHNTVSWYQQALGQGPQFIFQYYREEENGRGNFPPRFSGLQFPNYSSELNVNALELDDSALYLCASSLFGTGNSPLHFGNGTRLTVT.